The next 30 T cell receptor beta chains were all read from a single sample in a study of T-cell reconstitution after alpha-beta-depleted transplantation in children. Unique molecular identifiers featured in how the TCRbeta library was prepared. Via MiXCR, TCRdb re-called the PCR reads, giving one row per CDR3 protein. This sample has some 300,000 distinct CDR3 sequences, with 10% found just once. This specimen consisted of PBMCs, obtained before TCRalphabeta/CD19-depleted stem cell transplant. The source is a boy less than two years old with acute myeloid leukemia, due to receive a stem cell transplant.

CDR3 sequence: CASSPTLVTYNEQFF. DNA of the CDR3: TGTGCCAGCTCACCCACGCTTGTGACCTACAATGAGCAGTTCTTC. The chain combines TRBV18 with TRBJ2-1, with unresolved D. The germline CDR1 and CDR2 sequences are KGHSH and LQKENI. The CDR3 sequence is 15 residues long. V gave up 3 bases and J gave up 2 bases, with 11 bases separating them.

This clonotype was seen repeatedly, ten times or more. The chain employs TRBV5-1 and TRBJ2-7, with TRBD2 as a possible D gene (5 bases). Germline V gene data show CDR1 as SGHRS and CDR2 as YFSETQ. With 0 bases removed from V and 3 bases from J, the gap between germline ends came to 7 bases. This CDR3 is built from 13 residues. The DNA of the CDR3 is TGCGCCAGCAGCTTGGGGAGCGGCTACGAGCAGTACTTC. Its protein is CASSLGSGYEQYF.

In the case of this clonotype: A much larger clone is a single base away; this may be a read error. The chain carries TRBV20-1 and TRBJ2-3; 9 nucleotides agree with TRBD2. V lost 1 base and J lost 5; bases outside the gene matches: 4. This CDR3 contains 14 residues. Germline V gene lookup returns CDR1 DFQATT and CDR2 SNEGSKA (reference sequence). CDR3 DNA: TGCAGTGCTAGAGGCGGGGGGGACCAAGATACGCAGTATTTT. This translates into CSARGGGDQDTQYF.

The chain employs TRBV7-2 and TRBJ2-7, with D unclear. This CDR3 region has 13 residues. Looked up from germline, CDR1 is SGHTA and CDR2 is FQGNSA. V was clipped by 5 bases and J by 2 bases, with 10 bases between them. CDR3 nucleotide sequence: TGTGCCAGCAGCCACCGTGTAGCCTACGAGCAGTACTTC. Its translation: CASSHRVAYEQYF.

This clonotype was seen ten or more times. The chain links TRBV20-1 to TRBJ2-3; 11 nucleotides align to TRBD1. V shed 0 bases and J 4 bases; nucleotides not matched to a gene: 6. Germline V gene lookup returns CDR1 DFQATT and CDR2 SNEGSKA (reference sequence). The CDR3 is 16 amino acids. Here the CDR3 reads CSAREVGQGESDTQYF. CDR3 nucleotides: TGCAGTGCTAGAGAAGTGGGACAGGGGGAGTCAGATACGCAGTATTTT.

This clonotype was counted many times. The rearrangement uses TRBV20-1 and TRBJ2-7, with TRBD2 identical over 8 bases. CDR1 is DFQATT, CDR2 SNEGSKA, per germline (reference sequence). The CDR3 has 16 residues. The V segment lost 1 base and the J segment 0 bases; nucleotides outside the gene matches: 8. The CDR3 sequence: CSARVFGRATSYEQYF. In DNA, the CDR3 is TGCAGTGCTAGAGTATTCGGGAGGGCCACCTCCTACGAGCAGTACTTC.

The V gene is TRBV20-1, the J gene TRBJ2-1, with 10 bases lining up with TRBD2. Germline CDR1 DFQATT, CDR2 SNEGSKA (reference sequence). The CDR3 runs to 17 residues. The V and J ends lost 1 base and 4 bases, in that order; junction bases with no gene match: 10. CDR3 amino acids: CSARGGLSGRTYNEQFF. DNA for the CDR3: TGCAGTGCTAGAGGAGGTCTTAGCGGGAGGACATACAATGAGCAGTTCTTC.

This clonotype was detected many times. The chain joins TRBV15 to TRBJ2-3; D unresolved. In germline, CDR1 is LNHNV, CDR2 YYDKDF (reference sequence). The V end lost 5 bases, the J end lost 4 bases, and 7 bases lay between the germline ends. There are 12 residues in the CDR3. This CDR3 reads CATSLRPDTQYF. DNA for the CDR3: TGTGCCACCAGCCTCAGGCCAGATACGCAGTATTTT.

The rearrangement links TRBV27 to TRBJ2-3; no clear D. This CDR3 has 14 amino acids. Trimming took off 3 bases at V and 4 bases at J, with 11 bases between the two ends. Germline CDR1 MNHEY, CDR2 SMNVEV (reference sequence). The CDR3 DNA follows: TGTGCCAGCAGTTTTGGGATGGTTGCAGATACGCAGTATTTT. It is translated as CASSFGMVADTQYF.

This clonotype occurred many times. As DNA, the CDR3 is TGTGCCAGCAGGGACAGGGGGCCCAATGAGCAGTTCTTC. This codes for CASRDRGPNEQFF. The rearrangement joins TRBV7-2 to TRBJ2-1, with 11 bases that match TRBD1. The germline gives CDR1 SGHTA, CDR2 FQGNSA. The CDR3 runs to 13 residues. Trimming at V came to 6 bases and at J to 6 bases, leaving 1 base not matched to a gene. Supplemented by reference TRBV7-2 and TRBJ2-1, the full variable domain reads GAGVSQSPSNKVTEKGKDVELRCDPISGHTALYWYRQSLGQGLEFLIYFQGNSAPDKSGLPSDRFSAERTGGSVSTLTIQRTQQEDSAVYLCASRDRGPNEQFFGPGTRLTVL.

This clonotype has a count of ten or more. This rearrangement joins TRBV10-2 to TRBJ2-3, with TRBD1 matching 11 bases. CDR1 and CDR2 (germline): WSHSY, SAAADI. CDR3 length equals 18 residues. With 4 bases clipped from V and 3 bases from J, the junction kept 12 bases outside the gene matches. CDR3 in amino acids: CASSALPGQGEVTDTQYF. The CDR3 DNA reads TGCGCCAGCAGTGCACTTCCGGGACAGGGGGAAGTGACAGATACGCAGTATTTT.

A remark on this clonotype: This may arise from a read error, as a much more abundant clone is one base away. The CDR3 DNA is TGTGCCAGCAGCTTAGCCACAGGGGATCCCTACGAGCAGTACTTC. It translates to CASSLATGDPYEQYF. The chain carries TRBV7-6 and TRBJ2-7; 7 positions agree with TRBD1. J lost 2 bases, V lost 0 bases, and 4 bases had no gene match. CDR3 size: 15 residues. CDR1 is SGHVS, CDR2 FNYEAQ, per germline.

This clonotype was picked up many times. The gene calls are TRBV12-3 or TRBV12-4 and TRBJ2-7, with 10 bases that match TRBD1. With 9 bases clipped from V and 2 bases from J, the junction kept 10 bases outside the gene matches. There are 15 residues in the CDR3. In DNA form, the CDR3 reads TGTGCCAGTAGTGTTCCCGGGACAGGGGCCTACGAGCAGTACTTC. It specifies CASSVPGTGAYEQYF.

For this clonotype: Given a much more abundant clone one base away, this may be a read error. The rearrangement joins TRBV3-1 to TRBJ2-2; 8 nucleotides agree with TRBD1. Germline CDR1 LGHDT, CDR2 YNNKEL (reference sequence). The CDR3 consists of 15 residues. The CDR3 coding sequence is TGTGCCTGCAGCCAAGTCAGGGGGCAAACCGGGGAGCTGTTTTTT. This gives the protein CACSQVRGQTGELFF.

This clonotype was recorded many times. The CDR3 DNA follows: TGTGCCAGCAGTTTGGGGATAGCGGCCGGAGGCACAGATACGCAGTATTTT. Translating gives CASSLGIAAGGTDTQYF. The chain links TRBV12-3 or TRBV12-4 to TRBJ2-3; D perhaps matches TRBD2 (6 bases). The CDR3 is made up of 17 amino acids. The V and J ends lost 3 bases and 1 base respectively, with 17 bases between them.

This clonotype was counted at least ten times. This chain links TRBV6-1 with TRBJ2-2, with D possibly matching TRBD2 (6 bases). Germline lookup yields CDR1 MNHNS and CDR2 SASEGT. CDR3 size: 16 residues. The V and J ends lost 5 bases and 1 base respectively, with 14 bases between them. CDR3 bases: TGTGCCAGCAGTCCTTCGCGGGGATTGAACACCGGGGAGCTGTTTTTT. Translation: CASSPSRGLNTGELFF.

This clonotype has at least ten counts. The chain combines TRBV5-1 with TRBJ2-3; D is perhaps TRBD2 (6 bases). This CDR3 has 16 residues. V lost 1 base and J 3 bases, leaving 15 bases between the germline ends. Germline V gives CDR1 SGHRS, CDR2 YFSETQ. The DNA of the CDR3 is TGCGCCAGCAGCTTGTTGGGGAGGATTTTTACAGATACGCAGTATTTT. This codes for CASSLLGRIFTDTQYF.

This clonotype was recorded at least ten times. V usage is TRBV29-1 and J usage is TRBJ2-6; no clear D gene. The CDR3 sequence is 15 residues long. Germline loops: CDR1 SQVTM, CDR2 ANQGSEA. The V gene lost 7 bases and the J gene lost 4 bases, with 17 bases spanning the gap. DNA of the CDR3: TGCAGCGACCCAATGCCTCACTTGGGGGCCAACGTCCTGACTTTC. Translation: CSDPMPHLGANVLTF.

The chain joins TRBV11-2 to TRBJ2-1, with 12 bases that match TRBD2. In germline, CDR1 is SGHAT, CDR2 FQNNGV. J gave up 4 bases and V 1 base, and 8 bases lay outside the gene matches. The CDR3 runs to 18 residues. CDR3 sequence: CASSLVLRGLAGYNEQFF. The CDR3 coding sequence is TGTGCCAGCAGCTTAGTCCTTCGTGGACTAGCGGGGTACAATGAGCAGTTCTTC.

In this sample, this clonotype turned up many times. V usage is TRBV5-1 and J usage is TRBJ2-7; D remains ambiguous. Trimming stripped 4 bases from V and 0 bases from J, with 14 bases between. The CDR3 loop spans 15 amino acids. CDR1 and CDR2 (germline): SGHRS, YFSETQ. The chain's CDR3 is CASSRWGWNSYEQYF. CDR3 nucleotide sequence: TGCGCCAGCAGCAGATGGGGATGGAACTCCTACGAGCAGTACTTC.

There are many counts of this clonotype. V gene TRBV12-3 or TRBV12-4 combines with J gene TRBJ2-5, with TRBD2 as a possible D gene (6 bases). Between the trimmed V and J ends, which lost 6 bases and 0 bases, there was a span of 20 bases. This CDR3 spans 17 amino acids. CDR3 DNA: TGTGCCAGCAGGGCCGGGACTCCCCTGTCCAACCAAGAGACCCAGTACTTC. It is translated as CASRAGTPLSNQETQYF.

This clonotype was observed many times. The CDR3 region is CASSAKSGAGANVLTF. CDR3 bases: TGTGCCAGCAGCGCGAAGTCAGGGGCTGGGGCCAACGTCCTGACTTTC. The rearrangement joins TRBV9 to TRBJ2-6, with D possibly TRBD1 on 6 matching bases. Looked up from germline, CDR1 is SGDLS and CDR2 is YYNGEE. Trimming pared 3 bases from V and 2 bases from J, leaving 12 bases between. This CDR3 is built from 16 residues.

This clonotype was seen repeatedly, ten times or more. The chain couples TRBV11-2 to TRBJ2-3, with 7 bases identical to TRBD1. Trimming removed 3 bases from V and 1 base from J; junction bases left unmatched: 7. This CDR3 contains 16 residues. CDR1 is SGHAT, CDR2 FQNNGV, per germline. Here the CDR3 DNA reads TGTGCCAGCAGCTTTTCATTTGGACAGGGCACAGATACGCAGTATTTT. As protein: CASSFSFGQGTDTQYF.

This clonotype was seen many times. The V gene is TRBV20-1, the J gene TRBJ1-1; D is unresolved. Germline CDR1 reads DFQATT; CDR2 reads SNEGSKA (reference sequence). The V and J ends lost 1 base and 3 bases respectively, with 12 bases between them. The CDR3 has 14 residues. Written as DNA, the CDR3 is TGCAGTGCTAGAGCCCTCCTCGGATACACTGAAGCTTTCTTT. Its translation: CSARALLGYTEAFF.

V and J are TRBV19 and TRBJ2-7; tentative D call: TRBD2 (6 bases). CDR1 and CDR2 from the germline V gene are LNHDA and SQIVND (reference sequence). The CDR3 contains 15 residues. The V and J ends lost 3 bases and 3 bases respectively, with 15 bases between them. Here the CDR3 reads CASSMPPGLGYEQYF. The CDR3 coding sequence is TGTGCCAGTAGTATGCCCCCGGGACTCGGCTACGAGCAGTACTTC.

In this sample, this clonotype turned up many times. This chain connects TRBV5-1 to TRBJ2-7; D is tentatively TRBD1 or TRBD2 (5 bases each). Trimming removed 4 bases from V and 2 bases from J, with 10 bases in between. Germline V gene sequence: CDR1 SGHRS, CDR2 YFSETQ. This CDR3 contains 13 residues. The CDR3 DNA is TGCGCCAGCAGCCTCAGGGAGCCCTACGAGCAGTACTTC. This gives the protein CASSLREPYEQYF. Supplemented by reference TRBV5-1 and TRBJ2-7, the full variable domain reads KAGVTQTPRYLIKTRGQQVTLSCSPISGHRSVSWYQQTPGQGLQFLFEYFSETQRNKGNFPGRFSGRQFSNSRSEMNVSTLELGDSALYLCASSLREPYEQYFGPGTRLTVT.

This clonotype was found a few times. The chain carries TRBV28 and TRBJ2-2; D might be TRBD2 (5 bases). V was trimmed by 1 base and J by 4 bases, leaving 13 bases between them. The CDR3 covers 16 residues. The germline CDR1 and CDR2 sequences are MDHEN and SYDVKM. The CDR3 sequence: CASSLLGGAATGELFF. The CDR3 DNA sequence: TGTGCCAGCAGTTTATTAGGAGGAGCGGCCACCGGGGAGCTGTTTTTT.

This clonotype appeared a few times. V usage is TRBV20-1 and J usage is TRBJ1-1, with 9 bases fitting TRBD1. This CDR3 spans 13 amino acids. J gave up 1 base and V 3 bases, and 0 bases lay outside the gene matches. The V gene's germline CDR1 is DFQATT and CDR2 SNEGSKA (reference sequence). The CDR3 nucleotides read TGCAGTGCTAGGGACAGGGGGAACACTGAAGCTTTCTTT. Amino acids: CSARDRGNTEAFF.

The sample holds a few counts of this clonotype. V is TRBV5-1 and J is TRBJ2-7, with D perhaps TRBD2 (5 bases). Germline CDR1 SGHRS, CDR2 YFSETQ. V was clipped by 1 base and J by 5 bases, with 13 bases between them. The length of the CDR3 is 14 residues. The CDR3 spells CASSLLSGTDEQYF. The CDR3 DNA sequence: TGCGCCAGCAGCTTGTTATCGGGAACCGACGAGCAGTACTTC.

About this clonotype itself: A much larger clone lies a single base off, so this may be a read error. V and J are TRBV7-2 and TRBJ1-1; TRBD1 agrees at 7 bases. The CDR3 has 16 residues. With V trimmed by 3 bases and J by 2 bases, 9 bases remained unmatched. Germline V gives CDR1 SGHTA, CDR2 FQGNSA. This CDR3 is CASSFGSTGANTEAFF. Here the CDR3 DNA reads TGTGCCAGCAGCTTTGGGTCAACAGGGGCAAACACTGAAGCTTTCTTT.